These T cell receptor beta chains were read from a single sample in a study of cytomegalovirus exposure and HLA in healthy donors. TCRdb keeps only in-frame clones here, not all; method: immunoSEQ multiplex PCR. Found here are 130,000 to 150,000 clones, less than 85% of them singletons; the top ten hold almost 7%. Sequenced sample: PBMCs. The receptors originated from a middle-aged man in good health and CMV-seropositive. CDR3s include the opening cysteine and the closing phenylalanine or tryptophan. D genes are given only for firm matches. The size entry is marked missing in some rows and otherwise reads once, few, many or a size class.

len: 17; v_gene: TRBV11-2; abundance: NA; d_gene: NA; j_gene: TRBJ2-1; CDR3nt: TGTGCCAGCAGCTTAGATGGGGTTTTAGCCCCAGGGAATGAGCAGTTCTTC; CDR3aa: CASSLDGVLAPGNEQFF
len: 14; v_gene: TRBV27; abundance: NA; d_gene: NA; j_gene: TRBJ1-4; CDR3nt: TGTGCCAGCAGTCCTGGGGGCCCGAATGAAAAACTGTTTTTT; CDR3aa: CASSPGGPNEKLFF
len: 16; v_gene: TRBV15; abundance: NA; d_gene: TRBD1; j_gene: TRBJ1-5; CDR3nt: TGTGCCACCAGCAGAGATAATACCAGGGGGTATCAGCCCCAGCATTTT; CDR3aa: CATSRDNTRGYQPQHF
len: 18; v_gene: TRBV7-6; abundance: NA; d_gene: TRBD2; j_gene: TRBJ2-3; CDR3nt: TGTGCCAGCAGCTTAGTATCGACTAGCGGGGGTGATATCTCGACGCAGTATTTT; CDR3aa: CASSLVSTSGGDISTQYF
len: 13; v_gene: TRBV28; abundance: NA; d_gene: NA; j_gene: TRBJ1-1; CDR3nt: TGTGCCAGCAAGGCGGGGGGGGCCACTGAAGCTTTCTTT; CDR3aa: CASKAGGATEAFF
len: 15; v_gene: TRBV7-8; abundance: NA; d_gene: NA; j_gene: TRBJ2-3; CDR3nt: TGTGCCAGCAGCTTAGTAGTGCGTAGCACAGATACGCAGTATTTT; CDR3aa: CASSLVVRSTDTQYF
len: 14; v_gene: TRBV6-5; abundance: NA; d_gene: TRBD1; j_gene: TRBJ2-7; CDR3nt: TGTGCCAGCAGTTCCCCGGGACAGGGCTACGAGCAGTACTTC; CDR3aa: CASSSPGQGYEQYF
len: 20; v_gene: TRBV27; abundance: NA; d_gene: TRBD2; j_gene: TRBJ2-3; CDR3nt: TGTGCCAGCAGTTCAGAGACCGGGACTAGCGGGAGGGCGGGGTTTGATACGCAGTATTTT; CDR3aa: CASSSETGTSGRAGFDTQYF
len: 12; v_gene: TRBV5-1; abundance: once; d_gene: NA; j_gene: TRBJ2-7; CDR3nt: TGCGCCAGCAGCTCGGACACGTACGAGCAGTACTTC; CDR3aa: CASSSDTYEQYF
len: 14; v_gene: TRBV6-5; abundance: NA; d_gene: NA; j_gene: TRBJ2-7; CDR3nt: TGTGCCAGCAGTTACTCTTGGGGGCCCCACGAGCAGTACTTC; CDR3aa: CASSYSWGPHEQYF
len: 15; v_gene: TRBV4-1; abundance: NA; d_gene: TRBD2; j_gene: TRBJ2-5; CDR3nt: TGCGCCAGCAGCTTGGCGGGGGGCTTCCAAGAGACCCAGTACTTC; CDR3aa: CASSLAGGFQETQYF
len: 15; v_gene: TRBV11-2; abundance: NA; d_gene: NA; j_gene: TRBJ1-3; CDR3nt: TGTGCCAGCATCCCGACAGGAGCCTCTGGAAACACCATATATTTT; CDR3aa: CASIPTGASGNTIYF
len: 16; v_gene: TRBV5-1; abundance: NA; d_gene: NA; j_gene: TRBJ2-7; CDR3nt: TGCGCCAGCAGCCCGTGGACATCCTCAAGCTCCTACGAGCAGTACTTC; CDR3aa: CASSPWTSSSSYEQYF
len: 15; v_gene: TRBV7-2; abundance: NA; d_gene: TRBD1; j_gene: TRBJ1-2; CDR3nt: TGTGCCAGCAGCCCCTACGGACAGGGGAACTATGGCTACACCTTC; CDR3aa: CASSPYGQGNYGYTF
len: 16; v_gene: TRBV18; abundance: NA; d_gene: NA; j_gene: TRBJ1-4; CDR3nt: TGTGCCAGCTCACCACAGACAGGCGGCGGGAATGAAAAACTGTTTTTT; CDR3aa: CASSPQTGGGNEKLFF
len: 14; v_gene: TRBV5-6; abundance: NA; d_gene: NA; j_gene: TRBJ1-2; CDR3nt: TGTGCCAGCAGCATCCCCCAGGGGTACTATGGCTACACCTTC; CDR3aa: CASSIPQGYYGYTF
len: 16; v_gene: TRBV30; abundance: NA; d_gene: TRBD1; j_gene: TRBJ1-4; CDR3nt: TGTGCCTGGGGTCCGACCCGGACAGGGATTAATGAAAAACTGTTTTTT; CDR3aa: CAWGPTRTGINEKLFF
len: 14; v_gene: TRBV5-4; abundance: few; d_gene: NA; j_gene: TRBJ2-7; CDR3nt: TGTGCCAGCAGCTTGGCTTTGTCTCCCTACGAGCAGTACTTC; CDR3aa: CASSLALSPYEQYF
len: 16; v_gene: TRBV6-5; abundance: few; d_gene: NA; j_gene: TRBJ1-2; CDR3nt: TGTGCCAGCAGTTACTCGGGTTCCAGGTCGGTGGGCGGCTACACCTTC; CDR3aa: CASSYSGSRSVGGYTF
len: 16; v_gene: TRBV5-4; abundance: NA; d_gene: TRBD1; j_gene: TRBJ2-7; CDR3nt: TGTGCCAGCAGCCGCCCAGGACAGGGTGCGCCCTACGAGCAGTACTTC; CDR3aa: CASSRPGQGAPYEQYF
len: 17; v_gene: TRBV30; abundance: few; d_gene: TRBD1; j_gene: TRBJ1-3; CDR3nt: TGTGCCTGGACCAGGACAGGGAAACGGAGCTCTGGAAACACCATATATTTT; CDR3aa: CAWTRTGKRSSGNTIYF
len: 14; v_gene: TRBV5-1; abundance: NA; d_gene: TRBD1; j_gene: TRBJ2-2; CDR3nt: TGCGCCAGCAGCTTGGGTCAGGGGGTTCGGGAGCTGTTTTTT; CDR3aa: CASSLGQGVRELFF
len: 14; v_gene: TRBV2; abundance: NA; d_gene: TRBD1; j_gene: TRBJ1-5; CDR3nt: TGTGCCAGCAGTGACTTACAGGGGAATCAGCCCCAGCATTTT; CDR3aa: CASSDLQGNQPQHF
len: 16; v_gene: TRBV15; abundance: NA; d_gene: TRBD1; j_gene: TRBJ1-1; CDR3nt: TGTGCCACCAGCAGAGGGGACAGGGGGCGCGGTGTGAGTGCTTTCTTT; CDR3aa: CATSRGDRGRGVSAFF